This T cell receptor beta chain appears in the sequencing data of a study of OX40 agonist ivuxolimab in advanced cancers. Turning to the study itself: Those treated in dose escalation had hepatocellular carcinoma, melanoma, renal cell cancer or head and neck cancer.

Germline lookup yields CDR1 PRHDT and CDR2 FYEKMQ (reference sequence). CDR3 length: 13 amino acids. Trimming removed 4 bases from V and 5 bases from J; junction bases left unmatched: 2. Broader study findings: At 0.1-3.0 mg/kg, partial responders had clonal expansion among the lowest observed.

No patient had autoimmune disease or received systemic immunosuppression. Using immunoSEQ multiplex PCR, the repertoire was profiled, and TCRdb retains in-frame clones only, with some absent. This sample has some 46,000 clones, with about 86% found just once. On this clone: The antigen remains unidentified.

J is TRBJ2-5 and V is TRBV13; 9 bases are shared with TRBD1. Here the sequenced sample was CD4+ or CD8+ T cells sorted from blood, taken in a trial of the OX40 agonist ivuxolimab. The sequence came from an adult with an advanced solid tumor such as melanoma, head and neck, liver or kidney cancer. CDR3 protein: CASSSQGAETQYF. As DNA, the CDR3 is TGTGCCAGCAGCTCACAGGGGGCGGAGACCCAGTACTTC.